The 8 T cell receptor beta chains reported below all come from one sample, sequenced in a study of cytomegalovirus exposure and HLA in healthy donors. PCR involved 60 Vbeta and 13 Jbeta primers. The method was immunoSEQ multiplex PCR; TCRdb's version includes in-frame clones alone and lacks a portion of them. The sample lists over 150,000 clones, approximately 80% seen once, with around 3.5% in the top ten. Sequences were obtained from PBMCs. The origin of the receptors is a young man in good health and CMV-seropositive.

V and J are TRBV13 and TRBJ1-2; tentative D call: TRBD1 (5 bases). V dropped 1 base and J dropped 6 bases, with 6 bases sitting between them. CDR3 length: 12 residues. The germline V gene encodes CDR1 PRHDT and CDR2 FYEKMQ (reference sequence). The CDR3 sequence is CASSLEGNGYTF. The CDR3 nucleotides read TGTGCCAGCAGCTTAGAGGGGAATGGCTACACCTTC.

The rearrangement uses TRBV6-1 and TRBJ2-7, with 7 positions matching TRBD1. Germline trimming cut 7 bases from V and 0 bases from J; bases unmatched to any gene: 3. The CDR3 spans 13 residues. Germline V CDR1 and CDR2: MNHNS, SASEGT. CDR3 region: CASNRDSSYEQYF. The CDR3 DNA reads as TGTGCCAGCAACCGGGACAGCTCCTACGAGCAGTACTTC.

The chain joins TRBV28 to TRBJ2-7, with D possibly matching TRBD1 (6 bases). CDR1 is MDHEN and CDR2 is SYDVKM in the germline V gene. The V gene lost 5 bases and the J gene lost 0 bases, with 8 bases spanning the gap. This CDR3 is 13 amino acids long. CDR3 sequence (DNA): TGTGCCAGCAGTACAGGGCGCTCCTACGAGCAGTACTTC. Translation: CASSTGRSYEQYF. The full variable domain, with the rest looked up from reference TRBV28 and TRBJ2-7, is DVKVTQSSRYLVKRTGEKVFLECVQDMDHENMFWYRQDPGLGLRLIYFSYDVKMKEKGDIPEGYSVSREKKERFSLILESASTNQTSMYLCASSTGRSYEQYFGPGTRLTVT.

The rearrangement links TRBV2 to TRBJ2-7; 9 bases align to TRBD1. V lost 6 bases to trimming and J lost 4 bases; unmatched junction nucleotides: 4. The CDR3 is 13 amino acids. CDR1 is SNHLY and CDR2 is FYNNEI in the germline V gene. CDR3 DNA sequence: TGTGCCAGCAGGGGACAGGGATGGTACGAGCAGTACTTC. This encodes CASRGQGWYEQYF.

The rearrangement links TRBV5-6 to TRBJ2-2, with TRBD2 as a possible D gene (6 bases). This CDR3 region has 17 residues. The germline CDR1 and CDR2 sequences are SGHDT and YYEEEE. The germline V and J ends were trimmed by 5 bases and 5 bases, with 22 bases remaining between them. The CDR3 region is CASSLGLSRSGTGELFF. Written as DNA, the CDR3 is TGTGCCAGCAGTCTCGGACTATCGCGTAGTGGGACCGGGGAGCTGTTTTTT. Supplemented by reference TRBV5-6 and TRBJ2-2, the full variable domain reads DAGVTQSPTHLIKTRGQQVTLRCSPKSGHDTVSWYQQALGQGPQFIFQYYEEEERQRGNFPDRFSGHQFPNYSSELNVNALLLGDSALYLCASSLGLSRSGTGELFFGEGSRLTVL.

This clone was detected only once. V gene TRBV10-1 combines with J gene TRBJ1-1; D is perhaps TRBD1 (5 bases). Trimming left V 3 bases short and J 5 bases short, with 10 bases between. Germline-derived CDR1 and CDR2 are WNHNN and SYGVQD (reference sequence). This CDR3 region has 13 residues. CDR3 in DNA: TGCGCCAGCAGTGACAGGGAGGGGACTGAAGCTTTCTTT. Its translation is CASSDREGTEAFF.

This sequence joins TRBV19 and TRBJ2-7, with 10 bases lining up with TRBD1. CDR3 length: 15 amino acids. Germline assignment: CDR1 LNHDA and CDR2 SQIVND (reference sequence). V was clipped by 5 bases and J by 2 bases; unmatched bases: 6. For the CDR3, the DNA is TGTGCCAGTAGTGACCTTGGGACAGGGGCCTACGAGCAGTACTTC. Its translation: CASSDLGTGAYEQYF.

This clone appeared a few times. The J gene is TRBJ1-2, the V gene TRBV29-1, with TRBD1 as a possible D gene (5 bases). There are 12 residues in the CDR3. Germline CDR1 SQVTM, CDR2 ANQGSEA. Trimming shortened V by 7 bases and J by 6 bases, and 15 bases separated the two germline ends. Here the CDR3 reads CSALRTIDGYTF. The CDR3 bases are TGCAGCGCTCTGAGGACAATCGATGGCTACACCTTC.